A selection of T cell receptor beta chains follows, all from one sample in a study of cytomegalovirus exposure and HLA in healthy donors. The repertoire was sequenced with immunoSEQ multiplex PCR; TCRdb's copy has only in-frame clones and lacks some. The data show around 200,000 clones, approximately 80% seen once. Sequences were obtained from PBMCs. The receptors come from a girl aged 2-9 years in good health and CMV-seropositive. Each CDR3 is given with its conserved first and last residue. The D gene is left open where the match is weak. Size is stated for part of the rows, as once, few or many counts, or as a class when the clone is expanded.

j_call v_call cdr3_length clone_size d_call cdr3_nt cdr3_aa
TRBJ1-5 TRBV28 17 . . TGTGCCAGCAGTCCCTATAACGACGCCGGGGGCAATCAGCCCCAGCATTTT CASSPYNDAGGNQPQHF
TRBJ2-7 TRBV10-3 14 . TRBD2 TGTGCCATCAGGGGCGGGACTAGTTCCTACGAGCAGTACTTC CAIRGGTSSYEQYF
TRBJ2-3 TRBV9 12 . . TGTGCCAGCAGCTCCTCCACAGATACGCAGTATTTT CASSSSTDTQYF
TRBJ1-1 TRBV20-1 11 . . TGCAGTGCTAGAGCTAACACTGAAGCTTTCTTT CSARANTEAFF
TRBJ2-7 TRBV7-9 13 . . TGTGCCAGCAGCTTAGCCAGTGCCTACGAGCAGTACTTC CASSLASAYEQYF
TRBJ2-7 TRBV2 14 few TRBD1 TGTGCCAGCAGGGGACAGGGGACGAAGGGCGAGCAGTACTTC CASRGQGTKGEQYF
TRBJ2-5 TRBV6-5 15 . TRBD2 TGTGCCAGCAGTTACGGTACTAGCGGGAGAGAGACCCAGTACTTC CASSYGTSGRETQYF
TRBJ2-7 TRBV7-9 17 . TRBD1 TGTGCCAGCAGCTTAGAGGAGACCGGGACAGGAACCTACGAGCAGTACTTC CASSLEETGTGTYEQYF
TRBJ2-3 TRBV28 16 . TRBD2 TGTGCCAGCAGCTTTCTGAGCGGGAGGGCCCCAGATACGCAGTATTTT CASSFLSGRAPDTQYF
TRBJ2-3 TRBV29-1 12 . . TGCAGCGCCGAGTATAGCACAGATACGCAGTATTTT CSAEYSTDTQYF
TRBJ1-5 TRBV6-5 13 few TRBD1 TGTGCCAGCAGTGGACAGGGGGATCAGCCCCAGCATTTT CASSGQGDQPQHF
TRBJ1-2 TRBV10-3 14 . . TGTGCCATCAGTAGTGGGCTGTTTGGCGATGGCTACACCTTC CAISSGLFGDGYTF